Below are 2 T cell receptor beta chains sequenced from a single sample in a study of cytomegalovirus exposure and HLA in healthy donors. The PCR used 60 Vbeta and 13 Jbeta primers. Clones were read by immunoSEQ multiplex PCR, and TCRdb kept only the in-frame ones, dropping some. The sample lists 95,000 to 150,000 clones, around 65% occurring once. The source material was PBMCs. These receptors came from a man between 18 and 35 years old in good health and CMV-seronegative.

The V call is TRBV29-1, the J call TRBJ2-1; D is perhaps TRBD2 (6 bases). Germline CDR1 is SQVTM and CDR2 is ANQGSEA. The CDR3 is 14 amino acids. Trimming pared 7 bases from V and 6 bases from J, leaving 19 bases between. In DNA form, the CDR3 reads TGCAGCGAAGTTAGCGGAAGTATTCCCAATGAGCAGTTCTTC. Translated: CSEVSGSIPNEQFF.

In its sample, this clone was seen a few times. CDR3 nucleotide sequence: TGTGCCAGCAGCTTAGATCGGGCTAGCGGGGAATATACGCAGTATTTT. Residues: CASSLDRASGEYTQYF. The chain recombines TRBV11-2 with TRBJ2-3, with 9 nucleotides matching TRBD2. J gave up 7 bases and V 0 bases, and 8 bases lay outside the gene matches. Germline V lookup: CDR1 SGHAT, CDR2 FQNNGV. CDR3 length: 16 amino acids.